The rows below give T cell receptor beta chains drawn from one sample of a study of cytomegalovirus exposure and HLA in healthy donors. Sequencing used immunoSEQ multiplex PCR; TCRdb keeps in-frame clones, though not all of them. The sample records some 150,000 clones, roughly 79% being singletons. The sequencing sample was made of PBMCs. Every receptor here comes from a woman in her forties in good health and CMV-seronegative. CDR3s include the opening cysteine and the closing phenylalanine or tryptophan. Each record gives: J gene, V gene, D gene, clone size, CDR3 length, CDR3 protein, CDR3 DNA. The D gene is left open where the match is weak. Some rows have no size entry. The others give once, few or many, or a class for an expanded clone.

TRBJ1-2,TRBV11-2,-,-,13,CASSLEGGYGYTF,TGTGCCAGCAGCTTAGAAGGCGGGTACGGCTACACCTTC
TRBJ2-4,TRBV27,TRBD2,once,17,CASSPLIQTSGENIQYF,TGTGCCAGCAGTCCCCTAATCCAGACTAGCGGGGAAAACATTCAGTACTTC
TRBJ1-4,TRBV5-4,-,-,14,CATGPGGLNEKLFF,TGTGCCACAGGACCGGGGGGGTTGAATGAAAAACTGTTTTTT
TRBJ2-1,TRBV7-9,TRBD2,-,17,CASSFGSGGRGRNEQFF,TGTGCCAGCAGCTTTGGGTCCGGCGGGAGGGGACGCAATGAGCAGTTCTTC
TRBJ1-1,TRBV19,-,-,15,CASTPRPGENTEAFF,TGTGCCAGTACCCCCCGTCCGGGGGAGAACACTGAAGCTTTCTTT
TRBJ1-5,TRBV28,TRBD1,-,17,CASSRAGTVYSNQPQHF,TGTGCCAGCAGCCGAGCTGGGACAGTCTATAGCAATCAGCCCCAGCATTTT
TRBJ2-1,TRBV5-1,-,few,15,CASSSAGASYNEQFF,TGCGCCAGCAGCTCAGCGGGCGCCTCCTACAATGAGCAGTTCTTC
TRBJ1-4,TRBV5-6,-,-,15,CASSLLGGYNEKLFF,TGTGCCAGCAGTCTTCTGGGAGGATATAATGAAAAACTGTTTTTT
TRBJ2-6,TRBV7-2,-,-,17,CASSWSTTRSGANVLTF,TGTGCCAGCAGCTGGTCCACAACCCGCTCTGGGGCCAACGTCCTGACTTTC
TRBJ2-1,TRBV28,-,-,13,CASSRIIYNEQFF,TGTGCCAGCAGCCGTATAATCTACAATGAGCAGTTCTTC
TRBJ2-7,TRBV6-5,-,few,14,CASTTSGSPHEQYF,TGTGCCAGCACTACTTCGGGATCCCCCCACGAGCAGTACTTC
TRBJ2-7,TRBV2,TRBD2,-,19,CASSDPGQGQREVTYEQYF,TGTGCCAGCAGTGATCCAGGGCAGGGCCAGCGGGAGGTCACCTACGAGCAGTACTTC
TRBJ1-2,TRBV7-3,TRBD1,-,15,CASSLPGQTNYGYTF,TGTGCCAGCAGCCTACCGGGACAGACTAACTATGGCTACACCTTC
TRBJ2-1,TRBV27,TRBD2,-,15,CASSPASGPYNEQFF,TGTGCCAGCAGTCCAGCTAGCGGGCCCTACAATGAGCAGTTCTTC
TRBJ2-1,TRBV7-2,-,few,13,CASSSSAGWEQFF,TGTGCCAGCAGCTCATCGGCGGGTTGGGAGCAGTTCTTC
TRBJ1-1,TRBV4-2,-,-,16,CASSQVGQGVNTEAFF,TGTGCCAGCAGCCAAGTGGGCCAGGGCGTGAACACTGAAGCTTTCTTT
TRBJ2-6,TRBV7-8,TRBD1,-,16,CASRRGRNSGANVLAF,TGTGCCAGCAGGAGGGGGCGGAACTCTGGGGCCAACGTCCTGGCTTTC
TRBJ2-5,TRBV7-3,-,-,13,CASSLQGPETQYF,TGTGCCAGCAGCCTGCAGGGGCCTGAGACCCAGTACTTC
TRBJ2-1,TRBV4-2,TRBD1,-,15,CASSPLTGGASEQFF,TGTGCCAGCAGCCCTTTGACAGGGGGCGCTTCTGAGCAGTTCTTC
TRBJ2-1,TRBV28,-,-,14,CASSRGRGHNEQFF,TGTGCCAGCAGTCGTGGTAGGGGCCACAATGAGCAGTTCTTC
TRBJ1-1,TRBV18,-,few,14,CASSPGGPGTEAFF,TGTGCCAGCTCCCCCGGGGGGCCGGGGACTGAAGCTTTCTTT
TRBJ2-7,TRBV7-8,TRBD1,-,15,CASSPLHRDSYEQYF,TGTGCCAGCAGCCCTCTCCACCGGGACAGTTACGAGCAGTACTTC
TRBJ1-5,TRBV28,-,once,15,CASNLPGSSNQPQHF,TGTGCCAGCAATCTCCCGGGAAGTAGCAATCAGCCCCAGCATTTT
TRBJ1-1,TRBV6-1,-,-,14,CASSGPEGNTEAFF,TGTGCCAGCAGTGGACCCGAGGGGAACACTGAAGCTTTCTTT
TRBJ1-6,TRBV5-1,-,-,17,CASSAPVGHSNNSPLHF,TGCGCCAGCAGCGCCCCCGTTGGGCACTCCAATAATTCACCCCTCCACTTT
TRBJ2-1,TRBV6-5,-,-,16,CASSYPGAGGYNEQFF,TGTGCCAGCAGTTACCCCGGAGCAGGGGGGTACAATGAGCAGTTCTTC
TRBJ2-7,TRBV6-6,TRBD1,once,12,CASTDRDYEQYF,TGTGCCAGCACCGACAGGGACTACGAGCAGTACTTC
TRBJ1-2,TRBV28,-,-,13,CASSFSGGYGYTF,TGTGCCAGCAGTTTCTCCGGGGGCTATGGCTACACCTTC
TRBJ2-7,TRBV7-2,-,few,13,CASSLAGVGEQYF,TGTGCCAGCAGCTTAGCGGGAGTCGGCGAGCAGTACTTC
TRBJ2-7,TRBV9,TRBD1,-,13,CASSGRGRFEQYF,TGTGCCAGCAGCGGAAGGGGGCGATTTGAGCAGTACTTC
TRBJ1-1,TRBV7-2,-,-,13,CASSLTRDTEAFF,TGTGCCAGCAGCTTAACCAGGGACACTGAAGCTTTCTTT
TRBJ2-2,TRBV4-1,TRBD2,-,18,CASSLGNPGLAQAGELFF,TGCGCCAGCAGCCTTGGCAACCCGGGACTAGCCCAGGCCGGGGAGCTGTTTTTT
TRBJ1-2,TRBV19,-,-,21,CASSRWFGALSGTDSRYGYTF,TGTGCCAGTAGTAGGTGGTTTGGAGCTCTGTCGGGAACAGATTCCCGCTATGGCTACACCTTC
TRBJ2-7,TRBV9,-,-,14,CASSVGAGAYEQYF,TGTGCCAGCAGCGTAGGAGCGGGCGCCTACGAGCAGTACTTC